One and the same sample provided the 24 T cell receptor beta chains below, sequenced in a study of T cells in Graves' hyperthyroidism and ophthalmopathy. Amplified regions were TCR beta CDR3 sequences from RNA transcripts. The study used the HTBI primer set for a first-round RT-PCR of the TCR CDR3. TCRdb independently ran MiXCR on the multiplex PCR reads; one entry per CDR3 protein. The sample consists of approximately 520,000 distinct CDR3 sequences, around a quarter of them appearing once. Sequences were obtained from blood. The origin of the receptors is a woman aged 25 to 39 with Graves' ophthalmopathy.

The chain recombines TRBV6-1 with TRBJ1-5, with a possible D match to TRBD1 (6 bases). Germline CDR1 MNHNS, CDR2 SASEGT. Between the trimmed V and J ends, which lost 5 bases and 6 bases, there was a span of 11 bases. The CDR3 consists of 13 residues. In DNA form, the CDR3 reads TGTGCCAGCAGTAATTCAGGGGTTCAGCCCCAGCATTTT. Its protein product is CASSNSGVQPQHF.

There are many counts of this clonotype. The V call is TRBV28, the J call TRBJ1-2; possibly TRBD1 for D (5 bases). The CDR3 length is 14 residues. From germline, CDR1 is MDHEN and CDR2 SYDVKM. V was cut by 1 base and J by 2 bases, with 8 bases left in between. The CDR3, as DNA: TGTGCCAGCAGTTTATTCAGGGCGAACTATGGCTACACCTTC. Protein sequence: CASSLFRANYGYTF.

This clonotype was found once. The chain couples TRBV24-1 to TRBJ2-2; D unresolved. The CDR3 is 11 residues long. Germline V gene data show CDR1 as KGHDR and CDR2 as SFDVKD. The CDR3 DNA reads as TGTGCAGACGGCAACACCGGGGAGCTGTTTTTT. It translates to CADGNTGELFF.

To note about this clonotype: A much larger clone lies one base from this, so it may be a read error. The V gene is TRBV29-1, the J gene TRBJ1-1; no clear D gene. Germline V gene lookup returns CDR1 SQVTM and CDR2 ANQGSEA. The CDR3 is 12 residues long. The CDR3 sequence is CSCHGQRAEAFF. CDR3 bases: TGCAGTTGTCACGGCCAGAGGGCCGAGGCTTTCTTT.

The rearrangement joins TRBV11-2 to TRBJ2-5; tentative D call: TRBD2 (5 bases). The CDR3 extends over 14 amino acids. Germline CDR1 reads SGHAT; CDR2 reads FQNNGV. The V end lost 2 bases, the J end lost 3 bases, and 10 bases lay between the germline ends. As DNA, the CDR3 is TGTGCCAGCAGCTTATTTACTAGTGAAGAGACCCAGTACTTC. Translated, it gives CASSLFTSEETQYF.

This clonotype was seen a handful of times. The chain recombines TRBV2 with TRBJ1-5; D is possibly TRBD1 (6 bases). From germline, CDR1 is SNHLY and CDR2 FYNNEI. Trimming cost V 5 bases and J 7 bases, with 15 bases left between them. The CDR3 spans 14 residues. The CDR3, as DNA: TGTGCCAGCAGTTCGGACAGTAGGCAGCAGCCCCAGCATTTT. Translating gives CASSSDSRQQPQHF.

This clonotype has ten or more counts. The chain is built from TRBV11-1 and TRBJ1-3, with D perhaps matching TRBD1 (5 bases). This CDR3 region has 17 residues. Trimming left V 4 bases short and J 0 bases short, with 16 bases between. Germline lookup yields CDR1 SGHAT and CDR2 FQDESV (reference sequence). DNA of the CDR3: TGTGCCAGCAGCTCAGCGGTGACAGCCAGCTCTGGAAACACCATATATTTT. Encoded protein: CASSSAVTASSGNTIYF.

This clonotype was seen at least ten times. The J gene is TRBJ1-2, the V gene TRBV27; D perhaps matches TRBD1 (6 bases). Germline CDR1 MNHEY, CDR2 SMNVEV (reference sequence). The CDR3 extends over 14 amino acids. V lost 5 bases to trimming and J lost 4 bases, with 14 bases between them. The CDR3 DNA sequence: TGTGCCAGCAGTCGAACAGGGAACGGCTATGGCTACACCTTC. The encoded protein is CASSRTGNGYGYTF.

This clonotype was counted ten times or more. The gene calls are TRBV12-3 or TRBV12-4 and TRBJ2-7, with a possible D match to TRBD1 (5 bases). V lost 7 bases and J 3 bases, leaving 13 bases between the germline ends. The CDR3 is made up of 13 amino acids. In DNA, the CDR3 is TGTGCCAGCACCTTGGACACCCACTACGAGCAGTACTTC. Translating gives CASTLDTHYEQYF.

The CDR3: CASSEQPGQGYIGNGYTF. The CDR3 bases are TGTGCCAGCAGCGAACAACCGGGACAGGGTTATATCGGGAATGGCTACACCTTC. The chain uses TRBV9 and TRBJ1-2, with TRBD1 identical over 9 bases. CDR1 SGDLS and CDR2 YYNGEE come from the germline V gene. There are 18 residues in the CDR3. Trimming took 3 bases from V and 6 from J; bases not matched to a gene: 18.

This clonotype occurred many times. The V gene is TRBV6-5, the J gene TRBJ1-5, with D possibly matching TRBD1 (5 bases). Trimming removed 4 bases at V and 2 bases at J, with 12 bases between. Germline CDR1 is MNHEY and CDR2 is SVGAGI. This CDR3 spans 15 amino acids. As DNA, the CDR3 is TGTGCCAGCAGTTCCCAGGGAATTGGCAATCAGCCCCAGCATTTT. Translating it yields CASSSQGIGNQPQHF.

This clonotype was observed many times. The chain uses TRBV5-1 and TRBJ2-7, with D possibly being TRBD2 (7 bases). The CDR3 consists of 16 residues. Germline V gene sequence: CDR1 SGHRS, CDR2 YFSETQ. V was pared by 4 bases and J by 5 bases, with 22 bases between. CDR3 in DNA: TGCGCCAGCAGCCCCCGGGTGGGGGGGCACCCCGACGAGCAGTACTTC. Residues: CASSPRVGGHPDEQYF.

In this sample, this clonotype turned up many times. The CDR3 protein is CASSRETDYGYTF. The CDR3 nucleotides are TGTGCCAGTAGCAGGGAGACGGACTATGGCTACACCTTC. The rearrangement links TRBV19 to TRBJ1-2; perhaps TRBD1 as D (5 bases). CDR1 and CDR2 (germline): LNHDA, SQIVND (reference sequence). This CDR3 is 13 amino acids long. Trimming removed 6 bases at V and 3 bases at J, with 11 bases between.

The chain couples TRBV7-8 to TRBJ2-6; the D is unclear. CDR1 SGHVS and CDR2 FQNEAQ come from the germline V gene. V lost 8 bases to trimming and J lost 0 bases, with 14 bases between them. This CDR3 contains 16 residues. CDR3: CASGPEWGSGANVLTF. As DNA, the CDR3 is TGTGCCAGCGGCCCAGAGTGGGGCTCTGGGGCCAACGTCCTGACTTTC.

V and J are TRBV7-9 and TRBJ2-7, with 8 nucleotides matching TRBD2. Germline V lookup: CDR1 SEHNR, CDR2 FQNEAQ (reference sequence). There are 14 residues in the CDR3. Trimming took 6 bases from V and 5 from J; bases not matched to a gene: 9. The CDR3 reads CASRAAGGANEQYF. CDR3 DNA: TGTGCCAGCAGGGCGGCGGGGGGCGCGAACGAGCAGTACTTC. Filled out from reference TRBV7-9 and TRBJ2-7, the complete variable domain reads DTGVSQNPRHKITKRGQNVTFRCDPISEHNRLYWYRQTLGQGPEFLTYFQNEAQLEKSRLLSDRFSAERPKGSFSTLEIQRTEQGDSAMYLCASRAAGGANEQYFGPGTRLTVT.

The chain combines TRBV12-3 or TRBV12-4 with TRBJ2-2, with D maybe TRBD2 (6 bases). The CDR3 length is 14 residues. CDR3 DNA sequence: TGTGCACAATCGCGGGGACGGGGGACCGGGGAGCTGTTTTTT. The encoded protein is CAQSRGRGTGELFF.

At least ten counts were recorded for this clonotype. V and J are TRBV25-1 and TRBJ1-1, with D unresolved. V lost 3 bases and J 2 bases, leaving 4 bases between the germline ends. The CDR3 length is 12 residues. Germline CDR1 and CDR2: MGHDK and SYGVNS. The CDR3 DNA reads TGTGCCAGCAGTGATTTTAACACTGAAGCTTTCTTT. The encoded protein is CASSDFNTEAFF.

In this sample, this clonotype turned up many times. V usage is TRBV6-2 or TRBV6-3 and J usage is TRBJ1-5; D unclear. Germline loops: CDR1 MNHEY, CDR2 SVGEGT. The V end was cut by 5 bases, the J end by 3 bases, with 17 bases between. This CDR3 is 16 amino acids long. As DNA, the CDR3 is TGTGCCAGCAGTCGCCCCGGGCACGGAAACAATCAGCCCCAGCATTTT. Amino acid sequence: CASSRPGHGNNQPQHF.

The rearrangement joins TRBV12-3 or TRBV12-4 to TRBJ2-7; tentative D call: TRBD1 (5 bases). The CDR3 consists of 13 residues. V lost 6 bases to trimming and J lost 3 bases, with 12 bases between them. CDR3: CASSPVGDYEQYF. CDR3 in DNA: TGTGCCAGCAGCCCGGTAGGGGACTACGAGCAGTACTTC.

This chain links TRBV12-3 or TRBV12-4 with TRBJ1-1; TRBD1 might be the D (5 bases). With 2 bases removed from V and 4 bases from J, the gap between germline ends came to 14 bases. The CDR3 has 15 residues. DNA of the CDR3: TGTGCCAGCAGTTTATTCTCCGGGGGAGGCACTGAAGCTTTCTTT. Encoded protein: CASSLFSGGGTEAFF.

This clonotype was recorded many times. The chain joins TRBV12-3 or TRBV12-4 to TRBJ1-2; D call uncertain. V was shortened by 5 bases and J by 2 bases, with 6 bases between the two germline ends. The CDR3 spans 12 residues. The CDR3 protein is CASSALNYGYTF. The DNA for the CDR3 is TGTGCCAGCAGTGCGCTAAACTATGGCTACACCTTC.

This clonotype has at least ten counts. The rearrangement uses TRBV20-1 and TRBJ1-1; TRBD1 matches 9 bases. The J segment lost 5 bases and the V segment lost 6 bases, leaving 4 bases of the junction unmatched. Germline-derived CDR1 and CDR2 are DFQATT and SNEGSKA (reference sequence). The CDR3 extends over 12 amino acids. In DNA form, the CDR3 reads TGCAGTGCAGGACAGGGGAATACTGAAGCTTTCTTT. Protein: CSAGQGNTEAFF.

This clonotype was picked up many times. A read error may produce the germline difference seen at one junction end. This chain joins TRBV12-3 or TRBV12-4 and TRBJ2-4; D gene uncertain. The CDR3 spans 13 residues. The CDR3 DNA follows: TGTGCCAGCGGTTTAAGCGCCAAAAACATTCAGTACTTC. Its protein product is CASGLSAKNIQYF.

The V gene is TRBV18, the J gene TRBJ2-7; 7 bases line up with TRBD1. With V trimmed by 6 bases and J by 0 bases, 5 bases remained unmatched. The CDR3 covers 14 residues. Germline CDR1 reads KGHSH; CDR2 reads LQKENI. In nucleotides, the CDR3 is TGTGCCAGCTCGATGACAGGGAGCTCCTACGAGCAGTACTTC. Translation gives CASSMTGSSYEQYF.